This T cell receptor (beta chain) was identified during a study of blood T cell repertoires in COVID-19. Study information: Collection of acute and convalescent COVID-19 samples took place in the United States, Italy and Spain.

Sequencing used immunoSEQ multiplex PCR; TCRdb keeps in-frame clones, though not all of them. Of some 50,000 clones listed, more than 80% were seen once; the top ten hold around 2.9%. CDR1 and CDR2 (germline): SGHTA, FQGTGA. V trimming: 5 bases; J trimming: 7 bases; junction bases outside the gene matches: 7. CDR3 length: 16 residues. The chain links TRBV7-3 to TRBJ2-1; 14 bases line up with TRBD2. The clonotype was recovered from an elderly man with acute or convalescent COVID-19. Sequencing was done on a sample of peripheral blood. The CDR3: CASSPGTSGGVNEQFF. CDR3 nucleotides: TGTGCCAGCAGCCCAGGGACTAGCGGGGGAGTAAATGAGCAGTTCTTC.